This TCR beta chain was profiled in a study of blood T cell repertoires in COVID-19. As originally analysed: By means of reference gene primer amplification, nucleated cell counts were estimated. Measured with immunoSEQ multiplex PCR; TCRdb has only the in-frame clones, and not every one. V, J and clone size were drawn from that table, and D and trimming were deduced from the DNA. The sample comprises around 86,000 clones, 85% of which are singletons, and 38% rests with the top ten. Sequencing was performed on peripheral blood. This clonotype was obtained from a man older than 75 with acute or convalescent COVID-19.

The CDR3 here is CASSYKGAGQGTHEQYF. The DNA of the CDR3 is TGTGCCAGCAGCTACAAGGGGGCGGGACAGGGGACCCACGAGCAGTACTTC. The chain joins TRBV11-3 to TRBJ2-7; TRBD1 agrees at 10 bases. CDR1 SGHNT and CDR2 YENEEA come from the germline V gene. The CDR3 totals 17 residues. The trim removed 4 bases at V and 5 bases at J, leaving 14 bases unmatched. Full variable domain (missing parts from reference TRBV11-3 and TRBJ2-7): EAGVVQSPRYKIIEKKQPVAFWCNPISGHNTLYWYLQNLGQGPELLIRYENEEAVDDSQLPKDRFSAERLKGVDSTLKIQPAELGDSAVYLCASSYKGAGQGTHEQYFGPGTRLTVT.